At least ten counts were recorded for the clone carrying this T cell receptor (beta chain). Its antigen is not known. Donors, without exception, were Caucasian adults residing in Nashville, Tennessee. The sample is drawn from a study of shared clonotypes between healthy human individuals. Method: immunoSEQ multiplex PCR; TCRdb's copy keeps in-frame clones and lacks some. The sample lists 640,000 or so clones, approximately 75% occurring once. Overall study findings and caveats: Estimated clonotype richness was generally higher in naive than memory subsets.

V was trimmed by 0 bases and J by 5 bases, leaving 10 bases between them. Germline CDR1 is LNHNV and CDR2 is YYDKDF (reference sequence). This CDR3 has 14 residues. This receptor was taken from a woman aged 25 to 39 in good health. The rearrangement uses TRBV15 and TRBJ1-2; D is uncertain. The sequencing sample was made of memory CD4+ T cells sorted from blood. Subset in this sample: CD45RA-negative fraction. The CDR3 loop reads CATSRDLKIYGYTF. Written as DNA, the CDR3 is TGTGCCACCAGCAGAGATCTAAAGATTTATGGCTACACCTTC.